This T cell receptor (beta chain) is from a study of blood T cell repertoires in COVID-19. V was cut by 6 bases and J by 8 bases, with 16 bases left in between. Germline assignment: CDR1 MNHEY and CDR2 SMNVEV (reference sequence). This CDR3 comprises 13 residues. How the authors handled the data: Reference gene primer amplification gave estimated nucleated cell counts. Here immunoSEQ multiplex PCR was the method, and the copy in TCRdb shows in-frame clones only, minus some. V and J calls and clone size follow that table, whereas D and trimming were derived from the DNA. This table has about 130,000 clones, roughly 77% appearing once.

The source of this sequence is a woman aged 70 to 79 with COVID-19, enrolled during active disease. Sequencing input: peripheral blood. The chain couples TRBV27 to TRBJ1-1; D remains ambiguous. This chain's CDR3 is CASRPLGAPEAFF. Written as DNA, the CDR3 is TGTGCCAGCAGACCCCTAGGAGCCCCCGAAGCTTTCTTT.